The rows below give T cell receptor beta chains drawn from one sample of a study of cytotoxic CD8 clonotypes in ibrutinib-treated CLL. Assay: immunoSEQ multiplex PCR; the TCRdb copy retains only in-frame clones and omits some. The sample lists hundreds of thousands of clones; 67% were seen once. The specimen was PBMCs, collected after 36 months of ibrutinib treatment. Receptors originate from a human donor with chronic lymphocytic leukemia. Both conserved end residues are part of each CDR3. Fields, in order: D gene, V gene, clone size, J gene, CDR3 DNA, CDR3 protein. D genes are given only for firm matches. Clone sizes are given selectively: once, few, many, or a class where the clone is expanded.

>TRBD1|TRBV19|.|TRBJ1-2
TGTGCCAGTAGTACTCCGGGACAGTATGGCTACACCTTC
CASSTPGQYGYTF
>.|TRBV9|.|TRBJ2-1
TGTGCCAGCAGCGTAGCTCCCCCGGGACCGCTCTCCTACAATGAGCAGTTCTTC
CASSVAPPGPLSYNEQFF
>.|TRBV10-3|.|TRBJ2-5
TGTGCCATCAGTGAGTTACTAGCTGGAGAGACCCAGTACTTC
CAISELLAGETQYF
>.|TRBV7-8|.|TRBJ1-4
TGTGCCAGCAGCCCCCGACGACAGACGGTAGGGGAAAAACTGTTTTTT
CASSPRRQTVGEKLFF
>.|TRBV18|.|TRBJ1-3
TGTGCCAGCTCACCAAAGACAGGCGGAAACACCATATATTTT
CASSPKTGGNTIYF
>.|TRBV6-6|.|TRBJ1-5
TGTGCCGGCAGTTACTCGACCGGGGGCGAGGGTCAGCCCCAGCATTTT
CAGSYSTGGEGQPQHF
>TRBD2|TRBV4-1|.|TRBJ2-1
TGCGCCAGCAGCCAAGATGAATGGACTAGCGGTTACTCCTACAATGAGCAGTTCTTC
CASSQDEWTSGYSYNEQFF
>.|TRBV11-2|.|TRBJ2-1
TGTGCCAGCAGCTTCATCAGGAGCTCCTACAATGAGCAGTTCTTC
CASSFIRSSYNEQFF
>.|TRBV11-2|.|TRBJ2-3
TGTGCCAGCAGCCCCTGGGGTCCGGCGGGGACAGATACGCAGTATTTT
CASSPWGPAGTDTQYF
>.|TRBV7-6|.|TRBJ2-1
TGTGCCAGCACCCTACAAGGGGACGAACATTGGGACAATGAGCAGTTCTTC
CASTLQGDEHWDNEQFF
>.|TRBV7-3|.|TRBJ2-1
TGTGCCAGCAGCTTAAACGGGGGAGCCTATGAGCAGTTCTTC
CASSLNGGAYEQFF
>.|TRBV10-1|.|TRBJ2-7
TGCGCCAGCAGTGATTCAGGGGGGAGTAAGTACGAGCAGTACTTC
CASSDSGGSKYEQYF
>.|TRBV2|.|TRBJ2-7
TGTGCCAGCGGCATAGGTATTGAGCAGTACTTC
CASGIGIEQYF
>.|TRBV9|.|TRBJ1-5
TGTGCCAGCAGCGTAGACAGTAGCAATCAGCCCCAGCATTTT
CASSVDSSNQPQHF
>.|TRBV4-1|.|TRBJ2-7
TGCGCCAGCAGCCGTGCCGGGTCTTACTACGAGCAGTACTTC
CASSRAGSYYEQYF
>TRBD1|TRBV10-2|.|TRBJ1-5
TGCGCCAGCTCGGACAGGAATGGTCAGCCCCAGCATTTT
CASSDRNGQPQHF
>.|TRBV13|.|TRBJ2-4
TGTGCCAGCAGCTTAGCGGTGGACAGAGCCAAAAACATTCAGTACTTC
CASSLAVDRAKNIQYF
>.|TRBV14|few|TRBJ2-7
TGTGCCAGCAGCCAAAAACACAGGGCCGAGCAGTACTTC
CASSQKHRAEQYF
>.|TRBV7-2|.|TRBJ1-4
TGTGCCAGCAGCTTAGGGGCTTCTAATGAAAAACTGTTTTTT
CASSLGASNEKLFF
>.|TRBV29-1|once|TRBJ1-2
TGCAGCGTGATTGGGGTAGCGAACTATGGCTACACCTTC
CSVIGVANYGYTF
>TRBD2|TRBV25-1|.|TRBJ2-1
TGTGCCAGCAATCTTATGCGGGAGGCCTACAATGAGCAGTTCTTC
CASNLMREAYNEQFF
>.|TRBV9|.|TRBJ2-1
TGTGCCAGCAGCCCCTCCCCTGGCTCCTACAATGAGCAGTTCTTC
CASSPSPGSYNEQFF
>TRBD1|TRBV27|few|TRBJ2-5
TGTGCCAGCAGTTCGGGACAGTGGTCGAAGACCCAGTACTTC
CASSSGQWSKTQYF
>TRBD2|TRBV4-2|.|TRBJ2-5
TGTGCCAGCAGCCAAGTCGGGGGGGCCGTAGGAGAGACCCAGTACTTC
CASSQVGGAVGETQYF
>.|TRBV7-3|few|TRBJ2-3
TGTGCCAGCAGCTTGGGCCTCGGGGGAGATACGCAGTATTTT
CASSLGLGGDTQYF
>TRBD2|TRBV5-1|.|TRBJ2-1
TGCGCCAGCAGCTTGGTTCTAGCGGGAGGGCCAAATGAGCAGTTCTTC
CASSLVLAGGPNEQFF
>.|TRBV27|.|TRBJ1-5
TGTGCCAGCAGACCGACGGCTCATAGCAATCAGCCCCAGCATTTT
CASRPTAHSNQPQHF
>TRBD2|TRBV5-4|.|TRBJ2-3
TGTGCCAGCAGCCGACCCCCTAGCGGGGGAATCGATACGCAGTATTTT
CASSRPPSGGIDTQYF
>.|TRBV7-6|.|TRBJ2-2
TGTGCCAGCAGCTTAGGGCAGAGTCCCACCGGGGAGCTGTTTTTT
CASSLGQSPTGELFF
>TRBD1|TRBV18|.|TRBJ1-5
TGTGCCAGCTCACTAACTACAGGGGGAAATCAGCCCCAGCATTTT
CASSLTTGGNQPQHF
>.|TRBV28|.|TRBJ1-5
TGTGCCAGCAGTTTTTGGGGGTGGGGCGCGGGAAATCAGCCCCAGCATTTT
CASSFWGWGAGNQPQHF
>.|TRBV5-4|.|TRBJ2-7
TGTGCCAGCAGCTTGGAAGGGGCCCTAGGGGACGAGCAGTACTTC
CASSLEGALGDEQYF
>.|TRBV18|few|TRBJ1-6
TGTGCCAGCTCACCACCACAGGGTCCGCCCCTCCACTTT
CASSPPQGPPLHF